This T cell receptor (beta chain) was found in a study of breast tumors, draining lymph nodes, adjacent tissues. Axillary draining lymph nodes of breast cancer patients supplied the node samples. CDR1 and CDR2 from the germline V gene are SGHDT and YYEEEE. This CDR3 contains 16 residues. V shed 2 bases and J shed 1 base, with 13 bases lying between them. Study-level results: Tumor T cell lymph node origin was a supported hypothesis, not proven. Tumor and nontumor repertoires were significantly more similar in luminal-like than in basal-like breast cancer. Most tumor T cells seemingly derive from lymph node, then expand in tumor. Tumor TCR diversity was below lymph nodes but above nontumor tissue.

The table lists this clonotype with a few counts. Its antigen is not identified. A much larger clone lies a single base off, so this may be a read error. TCRdb re-called the multiplex PCR reads through MiXCR, storing one row per CDR3 protein. The sample includes approximately 88,000 distinct CDR3 sequences, around 29% seen only once; the top ten take roughly 8.1%. Sequencing was done on a sample of axillary lymph node tissue. The V gene is TRBV5-6, the J gene TRBJ2-4, with D perhaps matching TRBD1 (6 bases). This clonotype was sampled from a female donor with breast cancer. Some clones in this sample may be carry-over from other donors' samples. In DNA, the CDR3 is TGTGCCAGCAGCTTTAACAGGGCTCAGGCCAAAAACATTCAGTACTTC. Protein: CASSFNRAQAKNIQYF.